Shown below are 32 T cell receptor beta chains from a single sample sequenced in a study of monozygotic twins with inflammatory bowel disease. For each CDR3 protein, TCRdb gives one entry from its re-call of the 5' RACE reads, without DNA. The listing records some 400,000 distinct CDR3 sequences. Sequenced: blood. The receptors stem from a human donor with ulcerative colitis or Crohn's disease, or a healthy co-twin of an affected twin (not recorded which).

The CDR3 loop is CASSSLAGTDTQYF. The chain couples TRBV28 to TRBJ2-3; TCRdb outputs TRBD2, but without DNA this stays unchecked. CDR3 length: 14 amino acids. In germline, CDR1 is MDHEN, CDR2 SYDVKM.

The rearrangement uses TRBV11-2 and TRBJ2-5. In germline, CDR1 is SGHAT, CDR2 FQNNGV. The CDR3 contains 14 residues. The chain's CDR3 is CASSLGGVQETQYF.

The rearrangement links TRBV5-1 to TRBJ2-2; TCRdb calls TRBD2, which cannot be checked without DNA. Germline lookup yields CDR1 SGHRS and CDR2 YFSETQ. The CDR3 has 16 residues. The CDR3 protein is CASTVDRPSGTGELFF.

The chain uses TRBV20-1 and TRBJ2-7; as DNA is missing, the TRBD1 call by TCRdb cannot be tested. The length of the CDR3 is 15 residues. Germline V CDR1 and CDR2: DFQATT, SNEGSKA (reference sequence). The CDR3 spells CSAAQPLVDRDEQYF.

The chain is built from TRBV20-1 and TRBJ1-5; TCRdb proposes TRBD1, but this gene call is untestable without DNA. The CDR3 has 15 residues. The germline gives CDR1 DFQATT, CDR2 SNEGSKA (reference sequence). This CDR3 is CSARTGDVSNQPQHF.

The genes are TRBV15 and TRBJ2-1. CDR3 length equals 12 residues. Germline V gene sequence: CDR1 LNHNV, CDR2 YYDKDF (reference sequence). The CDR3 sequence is CATSRDLNEQFF.

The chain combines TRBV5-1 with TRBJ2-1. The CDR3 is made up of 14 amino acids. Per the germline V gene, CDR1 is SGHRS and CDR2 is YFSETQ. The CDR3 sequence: CASSLEGNYNEQFF.

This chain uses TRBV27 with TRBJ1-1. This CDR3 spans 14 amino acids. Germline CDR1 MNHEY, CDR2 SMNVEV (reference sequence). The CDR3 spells CASSFQVGGTEAFF.

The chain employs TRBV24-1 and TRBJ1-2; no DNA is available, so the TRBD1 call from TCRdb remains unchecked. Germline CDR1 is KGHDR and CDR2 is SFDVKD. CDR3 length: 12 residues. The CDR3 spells CATSSRGDGYTF.

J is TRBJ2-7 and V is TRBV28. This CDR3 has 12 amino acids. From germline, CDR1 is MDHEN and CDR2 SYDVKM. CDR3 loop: CASSFDHYEQYF.

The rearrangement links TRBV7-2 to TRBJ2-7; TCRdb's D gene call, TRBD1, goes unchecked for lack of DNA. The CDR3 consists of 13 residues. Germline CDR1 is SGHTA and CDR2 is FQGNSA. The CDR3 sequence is CASSIDRVREQYF.

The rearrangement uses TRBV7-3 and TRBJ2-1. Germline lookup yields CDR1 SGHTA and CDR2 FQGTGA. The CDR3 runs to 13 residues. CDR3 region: CASSLTTHNEQFF. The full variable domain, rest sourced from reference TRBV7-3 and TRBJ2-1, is GAGVSQTPSNKVTEKGKYVELRCDPISGHTALYWYRQSLGQGPEFLIYFQGTGAADDSGLPNDRFFAVRPEGSVSTLKIQRTERGDSAVYLCASSLTTHNEQFFGPGTRLTVL.

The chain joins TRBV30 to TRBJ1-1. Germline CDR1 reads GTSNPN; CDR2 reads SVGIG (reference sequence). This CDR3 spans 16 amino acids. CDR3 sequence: CAWRPDGWEDNTEAFF.

The CDR3: CASRPGSAGELFF. This chain connects TRBV12-3 or TRBV12-4 to TRBJ2-2; TCRdb names TRBD1, which stays unverified in the absence of DNA. This CDR3 spans 13 amino acids.

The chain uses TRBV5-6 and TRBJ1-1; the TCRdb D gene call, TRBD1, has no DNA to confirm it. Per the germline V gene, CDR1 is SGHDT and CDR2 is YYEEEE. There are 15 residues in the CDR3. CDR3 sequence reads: CASSLWLGAGTEAFF.

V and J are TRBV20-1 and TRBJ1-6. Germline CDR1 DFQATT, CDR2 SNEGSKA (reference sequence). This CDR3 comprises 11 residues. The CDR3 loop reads CSARVDSPLHF.

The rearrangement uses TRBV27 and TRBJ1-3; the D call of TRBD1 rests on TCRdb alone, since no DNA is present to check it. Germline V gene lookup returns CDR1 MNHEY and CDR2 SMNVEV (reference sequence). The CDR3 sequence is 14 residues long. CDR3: CASGGTVSGNTIYF.

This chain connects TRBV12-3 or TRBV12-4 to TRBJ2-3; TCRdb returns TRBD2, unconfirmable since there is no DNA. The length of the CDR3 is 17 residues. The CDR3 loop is CASSPLGGETGTDTQYF.

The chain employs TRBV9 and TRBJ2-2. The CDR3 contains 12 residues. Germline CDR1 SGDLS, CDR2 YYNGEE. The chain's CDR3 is CASSVSTGELFF.

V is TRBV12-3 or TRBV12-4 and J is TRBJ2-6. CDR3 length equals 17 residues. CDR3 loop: CASSLGGSWSGANVLTF.

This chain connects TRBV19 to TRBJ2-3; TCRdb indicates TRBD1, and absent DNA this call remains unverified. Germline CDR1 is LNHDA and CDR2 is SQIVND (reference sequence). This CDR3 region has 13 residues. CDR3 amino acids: CASRQGTPDTQYF.

This CDR3 is CSAGAGGFSTDTQYF. This rearrangement joins TRBV20-1 to TRBJ2-3; the TRBD2 assignment by TCRdb is unverifiable without DNA. The CDR3 runs to 15 residues. The germline V gene encodes CDR1 DFQATT and CDR2 SNEGSKA (reference sequence).

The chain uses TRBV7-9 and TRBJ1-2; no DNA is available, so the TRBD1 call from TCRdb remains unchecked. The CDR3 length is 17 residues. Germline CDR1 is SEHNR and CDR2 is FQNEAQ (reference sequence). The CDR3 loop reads CASSSSIPPLLYYGYTF.

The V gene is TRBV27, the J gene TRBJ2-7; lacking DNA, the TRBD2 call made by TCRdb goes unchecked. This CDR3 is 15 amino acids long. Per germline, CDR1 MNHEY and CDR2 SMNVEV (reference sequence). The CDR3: CASSFELAGVAEQYF.

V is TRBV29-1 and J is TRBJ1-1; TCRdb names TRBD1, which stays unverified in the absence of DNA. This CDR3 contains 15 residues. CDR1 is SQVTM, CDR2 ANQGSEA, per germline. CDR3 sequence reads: CSVEDLDREVPEAFF.

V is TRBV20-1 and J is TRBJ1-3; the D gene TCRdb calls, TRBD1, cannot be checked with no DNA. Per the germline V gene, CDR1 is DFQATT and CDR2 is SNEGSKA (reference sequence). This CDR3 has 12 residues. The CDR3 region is CSARWGPNTIYF.

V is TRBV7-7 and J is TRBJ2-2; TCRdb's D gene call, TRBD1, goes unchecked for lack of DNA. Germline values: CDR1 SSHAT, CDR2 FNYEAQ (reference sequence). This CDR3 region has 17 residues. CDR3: CASSSHYGTGGSGELFF.

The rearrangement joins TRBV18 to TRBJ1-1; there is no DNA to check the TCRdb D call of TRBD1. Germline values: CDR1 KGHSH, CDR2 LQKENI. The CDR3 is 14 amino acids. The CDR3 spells CASFQGALGTEAFF.

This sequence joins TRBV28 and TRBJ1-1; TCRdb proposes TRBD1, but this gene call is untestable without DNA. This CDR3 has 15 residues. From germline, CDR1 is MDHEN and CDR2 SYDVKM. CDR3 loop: CASSLGTGMGTEAFF.

The CDR3 reads CASSLAWTSRTEAFF. The chain combines TRBV11-1 with TRBJ1-1. CDR3 length equals 15 residues. Per the germline V gene, CDR1 is SGHAT and CDR2 is FQDESV (reference sequence). Drawing the rest from reference TRBV11-1 and TRBJ1-1, the complete variable domain is EAEVAQSPRYKITEKSQAVAFWCDPISGHATLYWYRQILGQGPELLVQFQDESVVDDSQLPKDRFSAERLKGVDSTLKIQPAELGDSAMYLCASSLAWTSRTEAFFGQGTRLTVV.

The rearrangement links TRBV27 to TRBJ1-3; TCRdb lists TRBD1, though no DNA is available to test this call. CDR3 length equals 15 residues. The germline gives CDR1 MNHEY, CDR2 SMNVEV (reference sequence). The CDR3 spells CASSSTGYPGNTIYF.

CDR3: CASSLDAGHEQFF. The V gene is TRBV5-1, the J gene TRBJ2-1; TCRdb outputs TRBD1, but without DNA this stays unchecked. CDR1 SGHRS and CDR2 YFSETQ come from the germline V gene. The CDR3 is 13 amino acids.